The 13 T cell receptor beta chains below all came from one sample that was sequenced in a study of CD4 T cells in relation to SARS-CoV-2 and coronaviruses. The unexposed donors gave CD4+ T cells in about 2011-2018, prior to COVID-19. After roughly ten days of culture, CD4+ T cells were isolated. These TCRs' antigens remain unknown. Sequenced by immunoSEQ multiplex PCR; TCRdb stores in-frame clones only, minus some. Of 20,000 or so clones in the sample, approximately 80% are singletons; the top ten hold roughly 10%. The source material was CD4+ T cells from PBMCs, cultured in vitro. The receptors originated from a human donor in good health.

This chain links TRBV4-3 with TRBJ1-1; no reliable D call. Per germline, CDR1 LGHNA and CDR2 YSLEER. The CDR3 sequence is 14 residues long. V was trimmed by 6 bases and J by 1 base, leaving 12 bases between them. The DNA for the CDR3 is TGCGCCAGCAGTCCCCGGGGTAGGAACACTGAAGCTTTCTTT. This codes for CASSPRGRNTEAFF.

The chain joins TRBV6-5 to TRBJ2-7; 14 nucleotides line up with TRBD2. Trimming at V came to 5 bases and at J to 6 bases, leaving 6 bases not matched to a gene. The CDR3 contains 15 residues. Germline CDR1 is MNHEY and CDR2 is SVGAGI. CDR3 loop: CASSLTSGGGSEQYF. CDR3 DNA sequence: TGTGCCAGCAGTCTGACTAGCGGGGGGGGATCCGAGCAGTACTTC.

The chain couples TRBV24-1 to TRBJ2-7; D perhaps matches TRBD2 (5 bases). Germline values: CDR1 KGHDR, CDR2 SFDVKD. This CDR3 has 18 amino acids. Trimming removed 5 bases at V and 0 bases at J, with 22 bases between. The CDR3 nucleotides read TGTGCCACCAGTGGTGGTCGGGCCTCGATTGAGGGCTCCTACGAGCAGTACTTC. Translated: CATSGGRASIEGSYEQYF.

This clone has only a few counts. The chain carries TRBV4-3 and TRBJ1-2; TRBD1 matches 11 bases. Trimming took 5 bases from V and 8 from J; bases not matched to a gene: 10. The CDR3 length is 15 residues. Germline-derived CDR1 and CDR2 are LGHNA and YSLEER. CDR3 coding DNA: TGCGCCAGCAGCGAATGGGACAGGGGGGCTCGGGGCTACACCTTC. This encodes CASSEWDRGARGYTF.

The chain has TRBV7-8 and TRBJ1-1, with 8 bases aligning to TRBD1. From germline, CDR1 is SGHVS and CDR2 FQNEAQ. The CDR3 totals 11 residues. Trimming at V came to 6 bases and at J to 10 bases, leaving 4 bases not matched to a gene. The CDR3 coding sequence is TGTGCCAGCAGATCAGGGGGCTCAGCTTTCTTT. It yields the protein CASRSGGSAFF.

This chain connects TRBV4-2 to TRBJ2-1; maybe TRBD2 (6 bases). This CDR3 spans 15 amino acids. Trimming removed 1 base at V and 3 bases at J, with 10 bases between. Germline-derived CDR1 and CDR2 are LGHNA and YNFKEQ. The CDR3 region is CASSQGRGGYNEQFF. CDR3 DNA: TGTGCCAGCAGCCAAGGCCGGGGAGGCTACAATGAGCAGTTCTTC.

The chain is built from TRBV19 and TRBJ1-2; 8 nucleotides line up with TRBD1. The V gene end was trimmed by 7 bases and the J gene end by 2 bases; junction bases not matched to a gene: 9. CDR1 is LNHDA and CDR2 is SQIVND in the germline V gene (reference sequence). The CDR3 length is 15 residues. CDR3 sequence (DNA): TGTGCCAGTACCGATCCAGGGGGCCTCAACTATGGCTACACCTTC. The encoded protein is CASTDPGGLNYGYTF. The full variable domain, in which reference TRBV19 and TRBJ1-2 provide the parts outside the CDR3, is DGGITQSPKYLFRKEGQNVTLSCEQNLNHDAMYWYRQDPGQGLRLIYYSQIVNDFQKGDIAEGYSVSREKKESFPLTVTSAQKNPTAFYLCASTDPGGLNYGYTFGSGTRLTVV.

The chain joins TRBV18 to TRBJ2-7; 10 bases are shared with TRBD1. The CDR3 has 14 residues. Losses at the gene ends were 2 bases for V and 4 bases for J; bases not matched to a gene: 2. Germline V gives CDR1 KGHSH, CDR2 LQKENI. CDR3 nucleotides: TGTGCCAGCTCACCAGGGACAGGGGTTTACGAGCAGTACTTC. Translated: CASSPGTGVYEQYF.

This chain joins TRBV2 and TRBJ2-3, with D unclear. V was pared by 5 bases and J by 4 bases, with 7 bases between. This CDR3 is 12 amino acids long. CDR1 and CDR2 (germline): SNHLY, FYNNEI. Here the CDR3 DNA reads TGTGCCAGCAGTCCCCAGCCAGATACGCAGTATTTT. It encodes CASSPQPDTQYF.

The CDR3 loop is CASSLASGGAYNEQFF. The CDR3 DNA reads TGTGCCAGCAGCTTAGCTAGCGGGGGGGCATACAATGAGCAGTTCTTC. The chain combines TRBV7-9 with TRBJ2-1; 11 bases are shared with TRBD2. Looked up from germline, CDR1 is SEHNR and CDR2 is FQNEAQ (reference sequence). The CDR3 length is 16 residues. J gave up 4 bases and V 0 bases, and 2 bases lay outside the gene matches.

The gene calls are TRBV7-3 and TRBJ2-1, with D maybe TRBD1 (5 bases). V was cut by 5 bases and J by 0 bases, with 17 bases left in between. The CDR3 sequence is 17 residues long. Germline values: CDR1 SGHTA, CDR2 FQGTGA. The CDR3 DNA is TGTGCCAGCAGCCCCCAGGACATTCCTTTCTCCTACAATGAGCAGTTCTTC. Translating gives CASSPQDIPFSYNEQFF.

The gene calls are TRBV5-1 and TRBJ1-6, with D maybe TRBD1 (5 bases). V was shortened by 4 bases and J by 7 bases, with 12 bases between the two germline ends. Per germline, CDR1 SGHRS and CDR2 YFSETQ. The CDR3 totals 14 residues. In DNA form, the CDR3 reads TGCGCCAGCAGCCCCCGGGACGACAATTCACCCCTCCACTTT. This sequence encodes CASSPRDDNSPLHF.

CDR3 nucleotide sequence: TGTGCCAGCAGCGACTTCCTCCTAGCGGGAGGCAATGAGCAGTTCTTC. Amino acids: CASSDFLLAGGNEQFF. This chain joins TRBV3-1 (or the pseudogene TRBV3-2) and TRBJ2-1; 11 bases agree with TRBD2. J lost 6 bases, V lost 5 bases, and 9 bases had no gene match. Germline CDR1 and CDR2: LGHDT and YNNKEL (reference sequence). This CDR3 comprises 16 residues.